These 18 T cell receptor beta chains originate from one sample sequenced in a study of blood T cell repertoires in COVID-19. Method: immunoSEQ multiplex PCR; TCRdb's copy keeps in-frame clones and lacks some. This table has about 120,000 clones, roughly nine tenths appearing once. The sequenced material came from peripheral blood. The source of these receptors is a human donor with active COVID-19. The donor label of this sample is uncertain.

The chain recombines TRBV2 with TRBJ1-5; D is uncertain. The CDR3 is 14 amino acids. V lost 2 bases and J 2 bases, leaving 7 bases between the germline ends. CDR1 and CDR2 from the germline V gene are SNHLY and FYNNEI. The CDR3 nucleotides are TGTGCCAGCAGTGAACCCCCGGGCAATCAGCCCCAGCATTTT. Translating gives CASSEPPGNQPQHF.

The chain has TRBV19 and TRBJ1-2, with D perhaps TRBD1 (6 bases). The CDR3 contains 13 residues. Germline CDR1 LNHDA, CDR2 SQIVND (reference sequence). The V and J ends lost 2 bases and 8 bases respectively, with 12 bases between them. The CDR3 spells CASSIPQGYGYTF. In DNA form, the CDR3 reads TGTGCCAGTAGTATACCGCAGGGGTACGGCTACACCTTC.

The chain joins TRBV7-2 to TRBJ2-1, with D perhaps matching TRBD2 (7 bases). The CDR3 consists of 15 residues. V was cut by 5 bases and J by 4 bases, with 15 bases left in between. Germline V lookup: CDR1 SGHTA, CDR2 FQGNSA. The CDR3 nucleotides read TGTGCCAGCAGCCGGAGGAGGGGGGGGTACAATGAGCAGTTCTTC. Translation: CASSRRRGGYNEQFF.

This chain connects TRBV4-1 to TRBJ2-5; 8 nucleotides line up with TRBD1. This CDR3 is 15 amino acids long. Germline trimming cut 0 bases from V and 5 bases from J; bases unmatched to any gene: 5. The germline V gene has CDR1 MGHRA and CDR2 YSYEKL. CDR3 protein: CASSQDSGGRETQYF. CDR3 coding DNA: TGCGCCAGCAGCCAAGACTCAGGGGGCAGGGAGACCCAGTACTTC.

V gene TRBV6-2 or TRBV6-3 combines with J gene TRBJ2-5; TRBD2 might be the D (6 bases). The germline V and J ends were trimmed by 5 bases and 2 bases, with 9 bases remaining between them. Germline V gene lookup returns CDR1 MNHEY and CDR2 SVGEGT. The CDR3 runs to 13 residues. Here the CDR3 DNA reads TGTGCCAGCAGTGACGGGGGACAAGAGACCCAGTACTTC. It yields the protein CASSDGGQETQYF.

The chain couples TRBV18 to TRBJ1-6, with 10 bases fitting TRBD1. Trimming took 6 bases from V and 9 from J; bases not matched to a gene: 5. CDR3 size: 14 residues. Germline assignment: CDR1 KGHSH and CDR2 LQKENI. The CDR3, as DNA: TGTGCCAGCTCTCAAGGACAGGGGGGTTCACCCCTCCACTTT. Its protein is CASSQGQGGSPLHF.

The rearrangement joins TRBV12-3 or TRBV12-4 to TRBJ2-7, with a possible D match to TRBD1 (5 bases). V lost 3 bases to trimming and J lost 7 bases, with 10 bases between them. The CDR3 spans 12 residues. CDR3 bases: TGTGCCAGCAGTTTCCCAGGGTTAGAGCAGTACTTC. Translated, it gives CASSFPGLEQYF.

The V gene is TRBV5-1, the J gene TRBJ2-3; 15 nucleotides line up with TRBD2. Per germline, CDR1 SGHRS and CDR2 YFSETQ. J was trimmed by 0 bases and V by 3 bases; bases with no gene match: 5. The CDR3 is 18 amino acids. The DNA of the CDR3 is TGCGCCAGCAGCTCCGGACTAGCGGGGGGGCACAGCACAGATACGCAGTATTTT. It codes for CASSSGLAGGHSTDTQYF.

This clone was found once. The rearrangement uses TRBV7-2 and TRBJ2-3; D perhaps matches TRBD1 (6 bases). This CDR3 comprises 16 residues. In germline, CDR1 is SGHTA, CDR2 FQGNSA. V lost 0 bases and J lost 2, with 12 bases in between. The CDR3 sequence is CASSLAGTRNTDTQYF. CDR3 nucleotide sequence: TGTGCCAGCAGCTTAGCAGGGACACGAAACACAGATACGCAGTATTTT.

The V call is TRBV13, the J call TRBJ2-7; the match to TRBD1 covers 8 bases. The J segment lost 2 bases and the V segment lost 3 bases, leaving 12 bases of the junction unmatched. CDR1 is PRHDT, CDR2 FYEKMQ, per germline (reference sequence). The CDR3 is made up of 17 amino acids. As DNA, the CDR3 is TGTGCCAGCAGCTTTACAATCCTCGGACAGGGACCCTACGAGCAGTACTTC. Translation: CASSFTILGQGPYEQYF.

V usage is TRBV5-8 and J usage is TRBJ1-5; possibly TRBD1 for D (5 bases). Germline lookup yields CDR1 SGHTS and CDR2 YDEGEE. The CDR3 extends over 15 amino acids. Trimming removed 6 bases from V and 3 bases from J, with 16 bases in between. As DNA, the CDR3 is TGTGCCAGCACCCCATGGGGCACCTCCAATCAGCCCCAGCATTTT. This encodes CASTPWGTSNQPQHF.

The V and J genes are TRBV5-1 and TRBJ2-1, with 9 bases identical to TRBD2. The CDR3 is 18 amino acids. Germline values: CDR1 SGHRS, CDR2 YFSETQ. With V trimmed by 0 bases and J by 10 bases, 17 bases remained unmatched. CDR3 region: CASSLATMALAGVGEQFF. The CDR3 region has the DNA TGCGCCAGCAGCTTGGCTACAATGGCACTAGCGGGCGTGGGGGAGCAGTTCTTC.

The J gene is TRBJ2-7, the V gene TRBV2; tentatively, D is TRBD1 (5 bases). Germline CDR1 is SNHLY and CDR2 is FYNNEI. V was trimmed by 6 bases and J by 5 bases, leaving 11 bases between them. CDR3 length: 12 residues. The CDR3 region has the DNA TGTGCCAGCAGGACCGACAGAAACGAGCAGTACTTC. This gives the protein CASRTDRNEQYF.

V and J are TRBV7-2 and TRBJ1-1; a weak D match, TRBD1 (5 bases). This CDR3 has 14 amino acids. V lost 6 bases and J lost 3, with 14 bases in between. Germline values: CDR1 SGHTA, CDR2 FQGNSA. CDR3 region: CASSPRGIHTEAFF. In nucleotides, the CDR3 is TGTGCCAGCAGTCCACGGGGGATCCACACTGAAGCTTTCTTT.

The chain employs TRBV21-1 and TRBJ2-1; the table's D call TRBD2 went unverified against the DNA. TRBV21-1 is a recognized pseudogene. This CDR3 spans 16 amino acids. CDR3 nucleotides: TGTGCCAGCAGCAAAGCGCTAGGTTTCTCCTACAATGAGCAGTTCTTC. The encoded protein is CASSKALGFSYNEQFF.

The chain recombines TRBV28 with TRBJ2-5; 14 nucleotides agree with TRBD2. This CDR3 has 14 residues. Unmatched junction bases numbered 6, after V lost 11 bases and J lost 4 bases. Germline CDR1 MDHEN, CDR2 SYDVKM. Here the CDR3 reads CAVRTSGGSETQYF. CDR3 bases: TGTGCCGTAAGGACTAGCGGGGGGTCAGAGACCCAGTACTTC.

The chain recombines TRBV5-6 with TRBJ1-1; 11 bases are shared with TRBD1. From germline, CDR1 is SGHDT and CDR2 YYEEEE. V shed 4 bases, J shed 6 bases, and the junction held 5 bases outside the gene matches. The CDR3 is 14 residues long. The CDR3 protein is CASSHRTGGSEAFF. The CDR3 bases are TGTGCCAGCAGCCACCGGACAGGGGGCTCTGAAGCTTTCTTT.

The rearrangement uses TRBV15 and TRBJ1-1; possibly TRBD1 for D (6 bases). Per the germline V gene, CDR1 is LNHNV and CDR2 is YYDKDF (reference sequence). V lost 1 base and J 7 bases, leaving 13 bases between the germline ends. The CDR3 is made up of 14 amino acids. CDR3 coding DNA: TGTGCCACCAGCAGAGTACGCCCACAGGGTGAAGCTTTCTTT. The encoded protein is CATSRVRPQGEAFF.